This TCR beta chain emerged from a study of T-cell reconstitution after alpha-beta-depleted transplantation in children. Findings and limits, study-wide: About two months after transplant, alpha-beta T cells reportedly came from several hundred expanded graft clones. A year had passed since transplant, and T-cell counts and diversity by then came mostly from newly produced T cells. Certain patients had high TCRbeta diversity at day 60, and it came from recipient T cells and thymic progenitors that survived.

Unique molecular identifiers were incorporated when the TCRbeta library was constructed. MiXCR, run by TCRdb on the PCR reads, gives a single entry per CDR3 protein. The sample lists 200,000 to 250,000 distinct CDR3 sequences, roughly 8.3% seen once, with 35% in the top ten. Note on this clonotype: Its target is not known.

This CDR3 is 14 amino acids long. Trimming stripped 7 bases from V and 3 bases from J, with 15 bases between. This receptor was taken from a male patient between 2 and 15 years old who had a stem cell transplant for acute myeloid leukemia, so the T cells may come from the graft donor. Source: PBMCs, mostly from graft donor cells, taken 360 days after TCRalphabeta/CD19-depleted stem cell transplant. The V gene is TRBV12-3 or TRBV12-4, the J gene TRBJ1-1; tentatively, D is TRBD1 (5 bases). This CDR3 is CASNLRGLDTEAFF. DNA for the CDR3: TGTGCCAGCAATCTCCGGGGCCTCGACACTGAAGCTTTCTTT.